This T cell receptor (beta chain) was captured by sequencing in a study of control samples from healthy donors and cancer patients. Clones were sequenced by immunoSEQ multiplex PCR, and TCRdb holds only the in-frame ones, with some missing. The sample includes about 74,000 clones, around nine tenths of them seen just once. Looked up from germline, CDR1 is MDHEN and CDR2 is SYDVKM. The CDR3 has 14 amino acids. With 6 bases removed from V and 4 bases from J, the gap between germline ends came to 15 bases. The clonotype comes from a woman aged 50 to 60 in good health. The rearrangement uses TRBV28 and TRBJ1-2; no definite D call. The sample taken for sequencing was blood. The CDR3 DNA reads as TGTGCCAGCAGAAGTTGGGGTTCTGGCTATGGCTACACCTTC. Its translation is CASRSWGSGYGYTF.